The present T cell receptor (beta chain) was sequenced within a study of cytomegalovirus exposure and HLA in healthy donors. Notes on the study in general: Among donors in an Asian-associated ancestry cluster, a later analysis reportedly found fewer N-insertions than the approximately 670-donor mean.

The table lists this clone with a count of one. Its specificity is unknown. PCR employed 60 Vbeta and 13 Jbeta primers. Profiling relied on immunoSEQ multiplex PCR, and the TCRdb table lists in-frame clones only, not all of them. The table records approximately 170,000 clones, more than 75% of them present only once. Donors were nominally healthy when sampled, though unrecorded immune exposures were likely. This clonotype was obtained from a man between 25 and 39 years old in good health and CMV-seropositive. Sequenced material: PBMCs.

The DNA of the CDR3 is TGTGCTAGTGGTTTTAGATGGGGACTAGCGGGAGACAATGAGCAGTTCTTC. Encoded protein: CASGFRWGLAGDNEQFF. The rearrangement links TRBV12-5 to TRBJ2-1; 14 bases are a match to TRBD2. V was clipped by 3 bases and J by 5 bases; unmatched bases: 6. The CDR3 runs 17 residues. CDR1 and CDR2 (germline): LGHNT, FRNRAP.